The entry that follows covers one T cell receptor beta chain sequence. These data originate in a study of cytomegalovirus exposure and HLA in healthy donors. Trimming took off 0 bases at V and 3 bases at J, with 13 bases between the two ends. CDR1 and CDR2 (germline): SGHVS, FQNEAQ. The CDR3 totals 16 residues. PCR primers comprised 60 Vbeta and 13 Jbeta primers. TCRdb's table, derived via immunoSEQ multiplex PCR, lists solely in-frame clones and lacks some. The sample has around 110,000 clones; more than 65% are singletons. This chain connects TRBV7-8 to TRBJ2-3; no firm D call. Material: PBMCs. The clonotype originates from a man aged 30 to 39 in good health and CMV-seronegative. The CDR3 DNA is TGTGCCAGCAGCTTAGCCCCCGGTGCAGCGACAGATACGCAGTATTTT. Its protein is CASSLAPGAATDTQYF. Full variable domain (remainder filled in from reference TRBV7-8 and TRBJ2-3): GAGVSQSPRYKVAKRGQDVALRCDPISGHVSLFWYQQALGQGPEFLTYFQNEAQLDKSGLPSDRFFAERPEGSVSTLKIQRTQQEDSAVYLCASSLAPGAATDTQYFGPGTRLTVL.